This T cell receptor beta chain derives from a study of blood T cell repertoires in COVID-19. Study-level background: COVID-19 samples, acute and convalescent, were from the United States, Italy and Spain. PBMCs, B-cell-depleted T cells, or T cells were the source of the cDNA or gDNA that made up the material.

Germline CDR1 LGHNA, CDR2 YSLEER. The ends were cut back, 1 base at V and 4 bases at J, with 13 bases in the middle. The CDR3 totals 15 residues. Per the original data handling: Amplification from reference gene primers served as the basis for estimated nucleated cell counts. Profiling relied on immunoSEQ multiplex PCR, and the TCRdb table lists in-frame clones only, not all of them. Clonal size and the V and J genes are those of that table, whereas D and trimming came from the DNA. Here the sample spans around 280,000 clones, approximately 83% being singletons. The genes are TRBV4-3 and TRBJ1-2; D gene unclear. The sample taken for sequencing was peripheral blood. The sequence was collected from a woman under 40 who had recovered from COVID-19. This CDR3 is CASSQVLTEIYGYTF. The CDR3 DNA reads as TGCGCCAGCAGCCAAGTTCTTACCGAGATCTATGGCTACACCTTC.